This section outlines one TCR beta chain sequence together with its context. Its antigen is as yet unknown. The data stem from a study of T-cell reconstitution after alpha-beta-depleted transplantation in children. Study-level points and caveats: Some patients showed high day-60 TCRbeta diversity, which derived from surviving recipient T cells and thymic progenitors. One year post-transplant, T-cell counts and diversity were largely derived from T cells produced anew. Several hundred expanded graft clones reportedly were the source of alpha-beta T cells about two months after transplant.

With 1 base removed from V and 4 bases from J, the gap between germline ends came to 11 bases. CDR1 and CDR2 from the germline V gene are DFQATT and SNEGSKA (reference sequence). The length of the CDR3 is 14 residues. Molecular barcoding with unique molecular identifiers was used for the TCRbeta library. Using its own MiXCR run on the PCR reads, TCRdb lists one record per CDR3 protein. The sample yields about 58,000 distinct CDR3 sequences, 44% seen once. The sample in question was PBMCs, mostly from graft donor cells, obtained 360 days after TCRalphabeta/CD19-depleted stem cell transplant. This TCR came from a male patient aged 10-17 years who had a stem cell transplant for acute lymphoblastic leukemia, so the T cells may come from the graft donor. The genes are TRBV20-1 and TRBJ2-1, with no clear D. In nucleotides, the CDR3 is TGCAGTGCTAGAGTGACCCAACCGTACAATGAGCAGTTCTTC. This gives the protein CSARVTQPYNEQFF.